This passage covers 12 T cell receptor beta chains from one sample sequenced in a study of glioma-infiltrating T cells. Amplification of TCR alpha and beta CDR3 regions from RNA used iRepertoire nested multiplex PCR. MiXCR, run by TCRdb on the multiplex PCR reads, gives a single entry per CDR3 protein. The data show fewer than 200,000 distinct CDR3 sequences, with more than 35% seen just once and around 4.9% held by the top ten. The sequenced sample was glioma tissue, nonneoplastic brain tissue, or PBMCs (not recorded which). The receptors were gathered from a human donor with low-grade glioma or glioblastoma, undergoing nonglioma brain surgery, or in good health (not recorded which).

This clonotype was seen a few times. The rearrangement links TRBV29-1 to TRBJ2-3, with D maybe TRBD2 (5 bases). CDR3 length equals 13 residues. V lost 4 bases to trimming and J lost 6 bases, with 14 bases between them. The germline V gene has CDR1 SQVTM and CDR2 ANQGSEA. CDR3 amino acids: CSVVRGWADTQYF. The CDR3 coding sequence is TGCAGCGTTGTGCGCGGGTGGGCCGATACGCAGTATTTT.

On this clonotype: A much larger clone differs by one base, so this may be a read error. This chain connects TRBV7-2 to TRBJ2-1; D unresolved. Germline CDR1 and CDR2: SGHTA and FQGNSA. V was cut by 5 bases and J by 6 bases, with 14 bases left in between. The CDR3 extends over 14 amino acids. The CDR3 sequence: CASSPSTRVNEQFF. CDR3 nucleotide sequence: TGTGCCAGCAGCCCAAGTACCCGGGTCAATGAGCAGTTCTTC.

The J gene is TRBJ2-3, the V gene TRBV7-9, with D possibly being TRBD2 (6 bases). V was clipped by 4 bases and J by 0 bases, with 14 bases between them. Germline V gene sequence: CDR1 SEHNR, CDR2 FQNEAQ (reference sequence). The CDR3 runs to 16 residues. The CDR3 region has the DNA TGTGCCAGCAGCTCGTCTAGCGTCGGAAGCACAGATACGCAGTATTTT. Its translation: CASSSSSVGSTDTQYF. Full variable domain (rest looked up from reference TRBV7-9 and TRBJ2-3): DTGVSQNPRHKITKRGQNVTFRCDPISEHNRLYWYRQTLGQGPEFLTYFQNEAQLEKSRLLSDRFSAERPKGSFSTLEIQRTEQGDSAMYLCASSSSSVGSTDTQYFGPGTRLTVL.

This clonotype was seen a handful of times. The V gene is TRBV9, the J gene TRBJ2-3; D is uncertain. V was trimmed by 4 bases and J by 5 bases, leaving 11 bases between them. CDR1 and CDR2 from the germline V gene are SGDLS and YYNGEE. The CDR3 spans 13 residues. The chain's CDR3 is CASSREFEDTQYF. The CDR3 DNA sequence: TGTGCCAGCAGCAGGGAATTTGAAGATACGCAGTATTTT.

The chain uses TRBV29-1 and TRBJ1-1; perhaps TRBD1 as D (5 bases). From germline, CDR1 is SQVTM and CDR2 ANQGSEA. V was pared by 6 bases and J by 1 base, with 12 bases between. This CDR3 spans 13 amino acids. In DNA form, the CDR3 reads TGCAGCGTGTCTGTACAGGCGAACACTGAAGCTTTCTTT. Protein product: CSVSVQANTEAFF.

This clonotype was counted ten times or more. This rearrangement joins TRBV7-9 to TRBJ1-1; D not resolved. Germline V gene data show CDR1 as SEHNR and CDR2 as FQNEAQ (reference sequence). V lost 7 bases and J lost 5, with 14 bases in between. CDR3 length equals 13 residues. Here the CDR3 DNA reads TGTGCCAGCACCCAAGGTGGGGATACTGAAGCTTTCTTT. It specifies CASTQGGDTEAFF.

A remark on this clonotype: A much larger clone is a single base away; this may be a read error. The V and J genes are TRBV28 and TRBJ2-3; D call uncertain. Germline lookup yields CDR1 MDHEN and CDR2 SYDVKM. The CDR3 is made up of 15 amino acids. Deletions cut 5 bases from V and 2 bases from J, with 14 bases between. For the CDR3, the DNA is TGTGCCAGCAGTCCACATGGCTCTTACACAGATACGCAGTATTTT. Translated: CASSPHGSYTDTQYF. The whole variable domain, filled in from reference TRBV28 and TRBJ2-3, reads DVKVTQSSRYLVKRTGEKVFLECVQDMDHENMFWYRQDPGLGLRLIYFSYDVKMKEKGDIPEGYSVSREKKERFSLILESASTNQTSMYLCASSPHGSYTDTQYFGPGTRLTVL.

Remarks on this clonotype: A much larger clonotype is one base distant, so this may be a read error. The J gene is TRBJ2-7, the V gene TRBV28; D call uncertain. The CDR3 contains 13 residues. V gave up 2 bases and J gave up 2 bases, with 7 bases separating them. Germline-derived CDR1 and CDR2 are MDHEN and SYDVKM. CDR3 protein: CASSLTFPYEQYF. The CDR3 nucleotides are TGTGCCAGCAGTTTAACATTTCCCTACGAGCAGTACTTC.

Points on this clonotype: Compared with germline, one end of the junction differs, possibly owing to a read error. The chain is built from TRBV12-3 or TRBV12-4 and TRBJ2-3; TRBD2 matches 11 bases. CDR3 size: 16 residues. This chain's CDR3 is CASSRRLAGNTDTHYF. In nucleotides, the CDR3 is TGTGCCAGCAGTCGCCGACTAGCGGGAAACACAGATACGCATTATTTT.

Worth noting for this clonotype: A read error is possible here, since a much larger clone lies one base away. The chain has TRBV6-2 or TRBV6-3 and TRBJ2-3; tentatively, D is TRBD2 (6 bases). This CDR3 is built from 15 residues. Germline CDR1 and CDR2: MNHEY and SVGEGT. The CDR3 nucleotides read TGTGCCAGCAGTGACTTGGGACTCCTTATGGATAAGCAGTATTTT. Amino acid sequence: CASSDLGLLMDKQYF.

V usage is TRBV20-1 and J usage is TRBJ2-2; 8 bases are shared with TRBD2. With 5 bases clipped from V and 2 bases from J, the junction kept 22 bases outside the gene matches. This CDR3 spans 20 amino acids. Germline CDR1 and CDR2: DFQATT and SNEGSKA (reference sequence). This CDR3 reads CSARPTSGTTRFFNTGELFF. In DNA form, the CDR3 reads TGCAGTGCTCGCCCTACTAGCGGAACGACCCGATTTTTTAACACCGGGGAGCTGTTTTTT.

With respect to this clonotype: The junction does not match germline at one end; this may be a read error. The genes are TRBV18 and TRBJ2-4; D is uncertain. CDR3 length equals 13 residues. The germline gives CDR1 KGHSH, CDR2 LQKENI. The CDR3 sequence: CASSPNPKNIKYF. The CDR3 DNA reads TGTGCCAGCTCACCGAATCCCAAAAACATTAAGTACTTC.